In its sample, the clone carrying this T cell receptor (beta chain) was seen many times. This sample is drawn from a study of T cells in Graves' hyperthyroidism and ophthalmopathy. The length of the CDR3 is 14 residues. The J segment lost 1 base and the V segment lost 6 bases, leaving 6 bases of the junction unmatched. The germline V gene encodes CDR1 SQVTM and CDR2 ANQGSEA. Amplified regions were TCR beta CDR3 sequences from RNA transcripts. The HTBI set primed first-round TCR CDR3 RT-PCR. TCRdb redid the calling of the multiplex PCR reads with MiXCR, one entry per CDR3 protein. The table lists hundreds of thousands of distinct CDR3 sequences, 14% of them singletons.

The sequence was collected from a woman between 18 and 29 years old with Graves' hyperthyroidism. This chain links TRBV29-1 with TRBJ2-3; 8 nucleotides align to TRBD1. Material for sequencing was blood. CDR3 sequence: CSVMTGAGTDTQYF. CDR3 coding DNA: TGCAGCGTCATGACAGGGGCGGGCACAGATACGCAGTATTTT.